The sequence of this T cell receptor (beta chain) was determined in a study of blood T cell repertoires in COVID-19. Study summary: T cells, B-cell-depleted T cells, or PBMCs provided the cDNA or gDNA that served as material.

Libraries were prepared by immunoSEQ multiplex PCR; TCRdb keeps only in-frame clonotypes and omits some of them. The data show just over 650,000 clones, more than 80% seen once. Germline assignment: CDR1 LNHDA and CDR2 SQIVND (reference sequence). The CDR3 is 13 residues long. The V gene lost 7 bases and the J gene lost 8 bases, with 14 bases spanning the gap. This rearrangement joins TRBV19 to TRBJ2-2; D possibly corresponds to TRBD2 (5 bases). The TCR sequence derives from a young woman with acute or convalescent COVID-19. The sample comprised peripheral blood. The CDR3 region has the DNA TGTGCCAGTACCGGAACTAGTTGGGGGGAGCTGTTTTTT. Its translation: CASTGTSWGELFF.